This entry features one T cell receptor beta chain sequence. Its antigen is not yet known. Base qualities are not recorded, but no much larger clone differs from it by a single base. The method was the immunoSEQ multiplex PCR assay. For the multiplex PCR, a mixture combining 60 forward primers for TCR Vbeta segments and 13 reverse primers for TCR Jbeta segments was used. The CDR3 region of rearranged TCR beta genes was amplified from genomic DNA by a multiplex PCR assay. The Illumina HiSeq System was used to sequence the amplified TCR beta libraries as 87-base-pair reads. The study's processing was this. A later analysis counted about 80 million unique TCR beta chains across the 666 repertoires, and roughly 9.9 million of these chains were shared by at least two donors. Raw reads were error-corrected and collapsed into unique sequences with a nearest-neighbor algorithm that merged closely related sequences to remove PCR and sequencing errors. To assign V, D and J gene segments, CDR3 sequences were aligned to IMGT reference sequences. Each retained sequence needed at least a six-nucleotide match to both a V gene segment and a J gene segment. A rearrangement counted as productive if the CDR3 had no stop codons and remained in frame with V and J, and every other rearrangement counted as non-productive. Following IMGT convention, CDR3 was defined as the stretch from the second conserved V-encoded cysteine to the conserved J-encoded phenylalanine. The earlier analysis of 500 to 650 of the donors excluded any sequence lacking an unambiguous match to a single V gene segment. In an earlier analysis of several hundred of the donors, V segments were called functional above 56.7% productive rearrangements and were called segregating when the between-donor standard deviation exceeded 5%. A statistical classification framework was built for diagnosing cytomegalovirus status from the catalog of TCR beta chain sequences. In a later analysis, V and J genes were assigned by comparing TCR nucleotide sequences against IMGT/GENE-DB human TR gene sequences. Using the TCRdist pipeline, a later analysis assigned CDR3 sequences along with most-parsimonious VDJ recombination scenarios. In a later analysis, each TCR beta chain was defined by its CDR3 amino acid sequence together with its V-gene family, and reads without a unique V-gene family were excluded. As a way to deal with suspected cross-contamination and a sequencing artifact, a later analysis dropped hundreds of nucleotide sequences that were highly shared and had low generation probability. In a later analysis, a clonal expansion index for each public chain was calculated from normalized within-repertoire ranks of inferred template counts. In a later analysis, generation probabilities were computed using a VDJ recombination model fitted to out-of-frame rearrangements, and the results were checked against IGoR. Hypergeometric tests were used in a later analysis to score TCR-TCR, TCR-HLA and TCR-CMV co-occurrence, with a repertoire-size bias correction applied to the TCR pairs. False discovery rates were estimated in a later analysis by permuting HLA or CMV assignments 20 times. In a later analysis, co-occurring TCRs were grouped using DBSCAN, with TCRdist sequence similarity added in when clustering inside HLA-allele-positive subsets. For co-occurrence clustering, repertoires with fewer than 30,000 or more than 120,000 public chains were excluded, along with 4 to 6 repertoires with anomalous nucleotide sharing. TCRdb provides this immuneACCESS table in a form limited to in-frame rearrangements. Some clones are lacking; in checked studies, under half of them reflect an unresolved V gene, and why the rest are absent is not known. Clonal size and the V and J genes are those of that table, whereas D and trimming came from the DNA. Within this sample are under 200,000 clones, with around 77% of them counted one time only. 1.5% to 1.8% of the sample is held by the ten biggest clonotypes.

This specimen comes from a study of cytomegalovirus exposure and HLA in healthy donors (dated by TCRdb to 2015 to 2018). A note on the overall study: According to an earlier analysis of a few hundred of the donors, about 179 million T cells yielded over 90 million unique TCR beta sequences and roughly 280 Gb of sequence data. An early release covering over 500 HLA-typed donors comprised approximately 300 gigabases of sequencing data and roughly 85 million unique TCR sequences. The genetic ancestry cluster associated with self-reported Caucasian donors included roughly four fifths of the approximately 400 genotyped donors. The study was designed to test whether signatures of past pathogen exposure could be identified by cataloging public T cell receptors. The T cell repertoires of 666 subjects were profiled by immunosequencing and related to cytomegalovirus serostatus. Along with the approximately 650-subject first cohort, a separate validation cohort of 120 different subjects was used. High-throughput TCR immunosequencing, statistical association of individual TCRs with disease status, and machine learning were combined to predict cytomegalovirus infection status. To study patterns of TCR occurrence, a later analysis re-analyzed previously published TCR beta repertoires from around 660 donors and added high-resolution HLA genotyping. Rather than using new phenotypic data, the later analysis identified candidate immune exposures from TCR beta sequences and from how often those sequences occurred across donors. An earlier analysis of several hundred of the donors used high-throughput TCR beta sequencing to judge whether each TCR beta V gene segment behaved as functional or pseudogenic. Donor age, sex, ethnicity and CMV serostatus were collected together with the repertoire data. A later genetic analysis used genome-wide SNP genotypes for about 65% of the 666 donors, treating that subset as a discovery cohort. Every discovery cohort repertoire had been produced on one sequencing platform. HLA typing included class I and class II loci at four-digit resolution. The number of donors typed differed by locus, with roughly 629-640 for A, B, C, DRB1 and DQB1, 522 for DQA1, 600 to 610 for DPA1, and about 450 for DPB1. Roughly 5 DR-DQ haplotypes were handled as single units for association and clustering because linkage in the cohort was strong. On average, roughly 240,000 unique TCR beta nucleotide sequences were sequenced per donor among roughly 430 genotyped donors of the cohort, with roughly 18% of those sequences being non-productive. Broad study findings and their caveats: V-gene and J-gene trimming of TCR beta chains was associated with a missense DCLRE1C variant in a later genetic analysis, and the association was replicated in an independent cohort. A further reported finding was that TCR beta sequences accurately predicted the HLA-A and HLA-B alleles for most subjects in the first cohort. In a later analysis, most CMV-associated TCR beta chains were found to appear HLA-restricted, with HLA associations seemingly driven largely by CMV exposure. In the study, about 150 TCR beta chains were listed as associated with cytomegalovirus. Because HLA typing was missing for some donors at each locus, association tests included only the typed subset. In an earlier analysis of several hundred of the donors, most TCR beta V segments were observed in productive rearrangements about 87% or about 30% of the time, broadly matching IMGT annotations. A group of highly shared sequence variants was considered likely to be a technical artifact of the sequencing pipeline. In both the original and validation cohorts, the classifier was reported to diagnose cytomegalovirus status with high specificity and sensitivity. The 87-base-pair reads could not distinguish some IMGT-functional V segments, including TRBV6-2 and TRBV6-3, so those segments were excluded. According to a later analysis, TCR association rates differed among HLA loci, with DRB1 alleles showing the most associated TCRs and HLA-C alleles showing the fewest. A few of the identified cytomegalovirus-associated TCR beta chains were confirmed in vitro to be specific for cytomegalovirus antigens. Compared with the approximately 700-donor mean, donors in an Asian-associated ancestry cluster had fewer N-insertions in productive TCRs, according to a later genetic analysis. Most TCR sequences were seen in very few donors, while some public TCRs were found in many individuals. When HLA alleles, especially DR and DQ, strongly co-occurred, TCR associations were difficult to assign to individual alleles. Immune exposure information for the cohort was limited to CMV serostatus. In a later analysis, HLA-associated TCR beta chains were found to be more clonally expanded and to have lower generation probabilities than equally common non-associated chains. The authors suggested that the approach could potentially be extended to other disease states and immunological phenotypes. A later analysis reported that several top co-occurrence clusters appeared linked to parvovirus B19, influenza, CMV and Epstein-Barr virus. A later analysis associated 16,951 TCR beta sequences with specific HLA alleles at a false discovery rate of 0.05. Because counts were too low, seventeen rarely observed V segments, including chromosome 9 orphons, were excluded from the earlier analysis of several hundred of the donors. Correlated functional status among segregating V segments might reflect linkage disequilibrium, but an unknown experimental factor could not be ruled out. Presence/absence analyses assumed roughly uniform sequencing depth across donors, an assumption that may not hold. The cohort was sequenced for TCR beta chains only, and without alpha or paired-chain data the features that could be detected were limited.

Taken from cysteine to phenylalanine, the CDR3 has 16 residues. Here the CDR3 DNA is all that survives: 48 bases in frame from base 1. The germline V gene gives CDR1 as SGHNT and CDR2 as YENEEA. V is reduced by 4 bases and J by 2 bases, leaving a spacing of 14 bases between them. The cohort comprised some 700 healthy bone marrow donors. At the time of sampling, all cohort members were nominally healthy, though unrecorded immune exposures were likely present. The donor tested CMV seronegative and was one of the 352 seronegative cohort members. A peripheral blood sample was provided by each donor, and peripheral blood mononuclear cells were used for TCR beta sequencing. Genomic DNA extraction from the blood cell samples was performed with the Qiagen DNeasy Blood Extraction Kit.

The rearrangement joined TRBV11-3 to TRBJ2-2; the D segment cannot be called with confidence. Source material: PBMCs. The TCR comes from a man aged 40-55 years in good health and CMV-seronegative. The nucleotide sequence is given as TGTGCCAGCAGCTCAATCCTTGGCGGAAACACCGGGGAGCTGTTTTTT. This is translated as CASSSILGGNTGELFF.